This T cell receptor beta chain is drawn from a study of T-cell reconstitution after alpha-beta-depleted transplantation in children. Study-level findings and limits: T-cell counts and diversity at one year following transplant were attributed mainly to newly produced T cells. Reportedly, only several hundred clones from non-depleted graft cells drove alpha-beta T-cell counts at about two months. TCRbeta diversity was high at day 60 in some patients (a result of surviving recipient T cells and thymic progenitors).

Unique molecular identifiers tagged the TCRbeta library. TCRdb reanalysed the PCR reads using MiXCR and keeps one entry per CDR3 protein. Among about 980,000 distinct CDR3 sequences listed, about 26% were seen once. In regard to this clonotype: Its matching antigen is unknown.

The CDR3 covers 16 residues. Germline CDR1 ENHRY, CDR2 SYGVKD. Trimming took 3 bases from V and 0 from J, leaving 14 bases between them. The source of this sequence is a boy younger than two who had a stem cell transplant for SCID, so the T cells may come from the graft donor. This chain uses TRBV10-3 with TRBJ1-1; weak D call: TRBD1 (5 bases). This sample comprised PBMCs, mostly from graft donor cells, obtained 360 days after TCRalphabeta/CD19-depleted stem cell transplant. CDR3 nucleotide sequence: TGTGCCATCAGTGATTTTCCCGGACATTTGAACACTGAAGCTTTCTTT. It translates to CAISDFPGHLNTEAFF.